One and the same sample provided the 8 T cell receptor beta chains below, sequenced in a study of early stage breast cancer tumors. Data came from immunoSEQ multiplex PCR; TCRdb stores just in-frame clones and leaves some out. This table holds about 28,000 clones, around three fifths found once. The sample was breast tumor tissue. The receptors shown here come from a person aged 45-60 years with breast cancer.

The chain is built from TRBV7-8 and TRBJ2-7; D call uncertain. From germline, CDR1 is SGHVS and CDR2 FQNEAQ. The length of the CDR3 is 14 residues. V was cut by 1 base and J by 4 bases, with 11 bases left in between. In DNA form, the CDR3 reads TGTGCCAGCAGCTTAGAACCCGCCGGTTACGAGCAGTACTTC. It translates to CASSLEPAGYEQYF.

In its sample, this clone ranks as medium-sized. The CDR3 DNA sequence: TGTGCCAGCGTGAGTGTTTCCTACAATGAGCAGTTCTTC. As protein: CASVSVSYNEQFF. This chain links TRBV5-5 with TRBJ2-1, with D uncertain. Trimming cost V 7 bases and J 1 base, with 9 bases left between them. CDR3 length: 13 residues. Per the germline V gene, CDR1 is SGHKS and CDR2 is YYEKEE (reference sequence). Using reference TRBV5-5 and TRBJ2-1 for the parts outside the CDR3, the full variable domain is DAGVTQSPTHLIKTRGQQVTLRCSPISGHKSVSWYQQVLGQGPQFIFQYYEKEERGRGNFPDRFSARQFPNYSSELNVNALLLGDSALYLCASVSVSYNEQFFGPGTRLTVL.

This rearrangement joins TRBV5-1 to TRBJ2-7; 10 nucleotides line up with TRBD1. Germline trimming cut 2 bases from V and 5 bases from J; bases unmatched to any gene: 10. The germline V gene encodes CDR1 SGHRS and CDR2 YFSETQ. CDR3 length equals 16 residues. The DNA for the CDR3 is TGCGCCAGCAGCTTTCGGGGGACAGGGGTTGGGGACGAGCAGTACTTC. Amino acid sequence: CASSFRGTGVGDEQYF.

The chain combines TRBV4-1 with TRBJ2-7; TRBD1 might be the D (5 bases). CDR1 is MGHRA and CDR2 is YSYEKL in the germline V gene. The CDR3 runs to 13 residues. The V gene lost 3 bases and the J gene lost 6 bases, with 12 bases spanning the gap. The CDR3 region is CASSQTTDSEQYF. As DNA, the CDR3 is TGCGCCAGCAGCCAGACAACCGACAGCGAGCAGTACTTC.

The genes are TRBV13 and TRBJ1-1; D is possibly TRBD1 (5 bases). Germline CDR1 and CDR2: PRHDT and FYEKMQ (reference sequence). This CDR3 is built from 15 residues. Deletions cut 0 bases from V and 5 bases from J, with 13 bases between. The CDR3 bases are TGTGCCAGCAGCTTAGGCCGGTCGGGGGAGACTGAAGCTTTCTTT. Encoded protein: CASSLGRSGETEAFF.

The CDR3 spells CASRSFDGNTEAFF. The CDR3 region has the DNA TGTGCCAGCAGGAGCTTCGACGGGAACACTGAAGCTTTCTTT. The V and J genes are TRBV2 and TRBJ1-1; the D is unclear. The CDR3 consists of 14 residues. Germline loops: CDR1 SNHLY, CDR2 FYNNEI. V lost 6 bases to trimming and J lost 1 base, with 12 bases between them.

This chain uses TRBV29-1 with TRBJ2-7; TRBD1 might be the D (7 bases). The length of the CDR3 is 15 residues. Germline CDR1 is SQVTM and CDR2 is ANQGSEA. The V and J ends lost 6 bases and 0 bases respectively, with 18 bases between them. The CDR3 region has the DNA TGCAGCGTGAATGATCCAGGGGGGTCCTCCTACGAGCAGTACTTC. Translation: CSVNDPGGSSYEQYF.

This clone was observed a handful of times. V usage is TRBV5-6 and J usage is TRBJ1-2; D gene uncertain. The germline V and J ends were trimmed by 1 base and 7 bases, with 8 bases remaining between them. This CDR3 is 12 amino acids long. Germline lookup yields CDR1 SGHDT and CDR2 YYEEEE. The CDR3, as DNA: TGTGCCAGCAGCTTGCTCGATATTGGCTACACCTTC. It yields the protein CASSLLDIGYTF. The full variable domain, with the rest looked up from reference TRBV5-6 and TRBJ1-2, is DAGVTQSPTHLIKTRGQQVTLRCSPKSGHDTVSWYQQALGQGPQFIFQYYEEEERQRGNFPDRFSGHQFPNYSSELNVNALLLGDSALYLCASSLLDIGYTFGSGTRLTVV.